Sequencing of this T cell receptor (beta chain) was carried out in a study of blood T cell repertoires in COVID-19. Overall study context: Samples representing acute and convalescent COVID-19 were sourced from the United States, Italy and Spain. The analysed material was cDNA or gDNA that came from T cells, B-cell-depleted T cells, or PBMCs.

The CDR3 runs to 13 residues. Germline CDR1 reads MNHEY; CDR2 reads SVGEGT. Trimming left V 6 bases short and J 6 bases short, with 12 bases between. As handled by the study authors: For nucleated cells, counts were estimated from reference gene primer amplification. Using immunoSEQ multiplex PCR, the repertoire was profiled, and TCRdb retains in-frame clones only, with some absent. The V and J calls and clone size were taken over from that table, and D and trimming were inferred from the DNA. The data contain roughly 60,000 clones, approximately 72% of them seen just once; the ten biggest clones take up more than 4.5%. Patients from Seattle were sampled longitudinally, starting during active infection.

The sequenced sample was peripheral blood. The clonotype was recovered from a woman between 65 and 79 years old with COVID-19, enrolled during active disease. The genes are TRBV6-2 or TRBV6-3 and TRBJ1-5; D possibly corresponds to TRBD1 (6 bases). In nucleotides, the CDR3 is TGTGCCAGCAGCACGGACAGTGTTCAGCCCCAGCATTTT. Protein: CASSTDSVQPQHF.